This is a list of T cell receptor beta chains from one sample in a study of CD8 T cells in Susac syndrome. TCRdb reprocessed the immunoSEQ multiplex PCR reads with MiXCR, giving one entry per CDR3 protein. Of about 150,000 distinct CDR3 sequences listed, roughly 95% are singletons. Input material: CD4+ T cells from PBMCs. Receptors originate from a human donor with Susac syndrome. The CDR3 runs from the conserved cysteine through the conserved F or W. D genes are given only for firm matches. Size is omitted from some rows. Given values are once, few, many or a class for expanded clones.

V gene	D gene	clone size	J gene	CDR3 DNA	CDR3 protein
TRBV20-1	TRBD2	once	TRBJ2-1	TGCAGTGCTTCTCGAACTAGCGGGGGGGCGAACAATGAGCAGTTCTTC	CSASRTSGGANNEQFF
TRBV20-1	TRBD1	once	TRBJ2-5	TGCAGTGCTAGAGATGGGCAGGGGGCTCAAGAGACCCAGTACTTC	CSARDGQGAQETQYF
TRBV12-3/TRBV12-4	.	.	TRBJ2-2	TGTGCCAGCAGTTTGATTGCGGGCGGGGAGCTGTTTTTT	CASSLIAGGELFF
TRBV6-6	.	.	TRBJ2-7	TGTGCCAGCAGTTACCGAGCCGGGACAAACTCCTACGAGCAGTACTTC	CASSYRAGTNSYEQYF
TRBV4-1	.	.	TRBJ2-5	TGCGCCAGCAGCCAGGCCGGGATGTTGGAGACCCAGTACTTC	CASSQAGMLETQYF
TRBV14	.	few	TRBJ2-6	TGTGCCAGCAGCCAAAGTTCCGGGGCCAACGTCCTGACTTTC	CASSQSSGANVLTF
TRBV5-1	.	.	TRBJ1-2	TGCGCCAGCAGCGATCCGGGGTCCGGGGGAGGCTACACCTTC	CASSDPGSGGGYTF
TRBV20-1	.	once	TRBJ2-3	TGCAGTGCGTATTCCGCCCTCTCCCCAGATACGCAGTATTTT	CSAYSALSPDTQYF
TRBV12-3/TRBV12-4	.	.	TRBJ1-2	TGTGCCAGCAGTTTTGGCGCCGGTGGCTACACCTTC	CASSFGAGGYTF
TRBV20-1	TRBD2	.	TRBJ2-5	TGCAGTGCTACCCCTAGCGGGGGGCAAGAGACCCAGTACTTC	CSATPSGGQETQYF
TRBV5-4	TRBD2	.	TRBJ2-5	TGTGCCAGCAGCTCGTGGGGACTAGCGGGGGCAGAGACCCAGTACTTC	CASSSWGLAGAETQYF
TRBV7-2	.	.	TRBJ2-7	TGTGCCAGCAGCTTAGCGGAGTATACTTCCTACGAGCAGTACTTC	CASSLAEYTSYEQYF
TRBV7-2	.	once	TRBJ2-1	TGTGCCAGCAGCCAAGCCAGGGTGGAGCAGTTCTTC	CASSQARVEQFF
TRBV9	.	.	TRBJ2-7	TGTGCCAGCAGCCCCGATGGGCAGACCAGTCGGGAGCAGTACTTC	CASSPDGQTSREQYF
TRBV25-1	.	.	TRBJ2-3	TGTGCCAGCAGCTACACGGGCTCGTCAGATACGCAGTATTTT	CASSYTGSSDTQYF
TRBV18	.	.	TRBJ1-5	TGTGCCAGCTCCCCAAATCAGCCCCAGCATTTT	CASSPNQPQHF
TRBV7-9	.	.	TRBJ1-1	TGTGCCAGCAGCCCCCAGCAGGGTGTGAACACTGAAGCTTTCTTT	CASSPQQGVNTEAFF
TRBV25-1	.	few	TRBJ1-1	TGTGCCAGCAGCCGCGGCACTGAAGCTTTCTTT	CASSRGTEAFF
TRBV12-3/TRBV12-4	.	.	TRBJ2-7	TGTGCCAGCAGCCCCCAGGATCCTTACGAGCAGTACTTC	CASSPQDPYEQYF
TRBV29-1	.	.	TRBJ1-5	TGCAGCGTTGAAGCAAGATTTAATCCTAGCAATCAGCCCCAGCATTTT	CSVEARFNPSNQPQHF
TRBV11-2	.	.	TRBJ1-2	TGTGCCAGCAGCCCGGGGTCCGGGGGCTACACCTTC	CASSPGSGGYTF
TRBV5-1	.	once	TRBJ1-6	TGCGCCAGCAGCAATAGGGGGGGCTGGGAATCACCCCTCCACTTT	CASSNRGGWESPLHF
TRBV7-3	.	.	TRBJ2-2	TGTGCCAGCAGCCCCAGCACCCTGAACACCGGGGAGCTGTTTTTT	CASSPSTLNTGELFF
TRBV29-1	.	once	TRBJ1-1	TGCAGCGCCAAGACCCGGACAGTGAACACTGAAGCTTTCTTT	CSAKTRTVNTEAFF
TRBV6-2/TRBV6-3	.	.	TRBJ2-5	TGTGCCAGCAGGAGGAGCCCGGCGGAGACCCAGTACTTC	CASRRSPAETQYF